The 32 T cell receptor beta chains in this list originate from one sample, sequenced in a study of T cells in Graves' hyperthyroidism and ophthalmopathy. RNA transcripts were the template for amplifying TCR beta CDR3 regions. HTBI primers were employed in a first-round RT-PCR of the TCR CDR3. TCRdb redid the calling of the multiplex PCR reads with MiXCR, one entry per CDR3 protein. This repertoire shows approximately 590,000 distinct CDR3 sequences, 15% to 17% found once; its top ten account for under 8%. The material sequenced was blood. The receptors shown here come from a woman aged 25 to 39 with Graves' hyperthyroidism.

In this sample, this clonotype turned up many times. The chain carries TRBV11-1 and TRBJ2-5; 7 nucleotides agree with TRBD1. The germline V gene has CDR1 SGHAT and CDR2 FQDESV (reference sequence). Trimming cost V 4 bases and J 2 bases; bases outside gene matches: 4. CDR3 length equals 14 residues. CDR3 nucleotide sequence: TGTGCCAGCAGCTCAGACAGGGCACAAGAGACCCAGTACTTC. It translates to CASSSDRAQETQYF.

To note about this clonotype: Possible read error: a much larger clone is one base away. The chain combines TRBV12-3 or TRBV12-4 with TRBJ1-5, with D hard to call. Trimming left V 4 bases short and J 5 bases short, with 18 bases between. There are 16 residues in the CDR3. The CDR3 sequence is CASSSRPSPHDQPQHF. The CDR3 DNA sequence: TGTGCCAGCAGTTCGAGGCCCTCACCCCACGATCAGCCCCAGCATTTT.

The table lists this clonotype with many counts. CDR3 DNA: TGTGCCAGCTCACCAGGTTTCGCAGATACGCAGTATTTT. It is translated as CASSPGFADTQYF. J is TRBJ2-3 and V is TRBV18; no clear D. Looked up from germline, CDR1 is KGHSH and CDR2 is LQKENI. The CDR3 spans 13 residues. V was shortened by 2 bases and J by 4 bases, with 7 bases between the two germline ends.

This clonotype was detected only a few times. The chain couples TRBV25-1 to TRBJ2-7, with 10 bases aligning to TRBD1. The germline V gene encodes CDR1 MGHDK and CDR2 SYGVNS. The J segment lost 3 bases and the V segment lost 6 bases, leaving 5 bases of the junction unmatched. The CDR3 is made up of 14 amino acids. In DNA form, the CDR3 reads TGTGCCAGCAGAATCCGGGACAGGGGCTACGAGCAGTACTTC. This codes for CASRIRDRGYEQYF.

This clonotype has only a few counts. The V gene is TRBV4-1, the J gene TRBJ2-1; D not certain. The germline V gene encodes CDR1 MGHRA and CDR2 YSYEKL. The CDR3 consists of 16 residues. The V end was cut by 6 bases, the J end by 9 bases, with 24 bases between. The chain's CDR3 is CASSGGSPANSGEQFF. CDR3 nucleotides: TGCGCCAGCAGTGGCGGCTCACCGGCAAATTCTGGTGAGCAGTTCTTC.

The table lists this clonotype with many counts. V is TRBV6-2 or TRBV6-3 and J is TRBJ2-5; maybe TRBD1 (6 bases). V gave up 7 bases and J gave up 7 bases, with 16 bases separating them. The germline gives CDR1 MNHEY, CDR2 SVGEGT. The CDR3 is made up of 13 amino acids. In DNA form, the CDR3 reads TGTGCCAGCACCTCAGGGGTGGTAGCGACCCAGTACTTC. Protein product: CASTSGVVATQYF.

This clonotype was observed at least ten times. The rearrangement joins TRBV12-5 to TRBJ2-7; perhaps TRBD2 as D (6 bases). CDR1 is LGHNT and CDR2 is FRNRAP in the germline V gene. The V and J ends lost 5 bases and 2 bases respectively, with 19 bases between them. There are 16 residues in the CDR3. The DNA of the CDR3 is TGTGCTAGTGGTCCCCGCGGGGCCCATAACACCTACGAGCAGTACTTC. Encoded protein: CASGPRGAHNTYEQYF.

Concerning this clonotype: It may be a read error: a sequence one base away is much more abundant. The gene calls are TRBV27 and TRBJ2-1; 14 nucleotides agree with TRBD2. Per the germline V gene, CDR1 is MNHEY and CDR2 is SMNVEV (reference sequence). V gave up 5 bases and J gave up 7 bases; unmatched junction bases: 10. The CDR3 length is 17 residues. The CDR3: CASSEIGTSGSINEQFF. In nucleotides, the CDR3 is TGTGCCAGCAGTGAAATCGGGACTAGCGGGAGTATAAATGAGCAGTTCTTC.

In this sample, this clonotype turned up many times. This chain links TRBV5-1 with TRBJ1-1; no reliable D call. The CDR3 has 14 amino acids. Germline V gene sequence: CDR1 SGHRS, CDR2 YFSETQ. V was clipped by 4 bases and J by 0 bases, with 10 bases between them. The CDR3 spells CASSQNTLNTEAFF. The CDR3 nucleotides are TGCGCCAGCAGCCAAAATACTCTGAACACTGAAGCTTTCTTT.

Concerning this clonotype: A much larger clone sits a single nucleotide away, making a read error possible. The gene calls are TRBV20-1 and TRBJ2-3; D may match TRBD1 or TRBD2 (5 bases each). Per the germline V gene, CDR1 is DFQATT and CDR2 is SNEGSKA (reference sequence). The CDR3 extends over 14 amino acids. The V gene lost 3 bases and the J gene lost 8 bases, with 18 bases spanning the gap. This CDR3 reads CSASQGPERGTQYF. The CDR3 DNA reads as TGCAGTGCTAGTCAGGGCCCCGAGAGGGGTACGCAGTATTTT.

This clonotype was found many times. V gene TRBV7-9 combines with J gene TRBJ2-1; D is perhaps TRBD2 (6 bases). Germline V gene lookup returns CDR1 SEHNR and CDR2 FQNEAQ (reference sequence). This CDR3 comprises 18 residues. With 5 bases removed from V and 0 bases from J, the gap between germline ends came to 20 bases. The CDR3 reads CASSPSILAENSYNEQFF. The CDR3 nucleotides are TGTGCCAGCAGCCCGTCCATATTAGCGGAGAACTCCTACAATGAGCAGTTCTTC.

This clonotype was seen many times. This chain links TRBV11-2 with TRBJ2-1; D tentatively fits TRBD1 or TRBD2 (5 bases each). The CDR3 is 15 residues long. V lost 5 bases and J 4 bases, leaving 15 bases between the germline ends. Germline V lookup: CDR1 SGHAT, CDR2 FQNNGV. Here the CDR3 DNA reads TGTGCCAGCAGCCTAACCGGGACGGTGTACAATGAGCAGTTCTTC. Protein product: CASSLTGTVYNEQFF.

The V and J genes are TRBV5-1 and TRBJ2-1; the D gene is possibly TRBD2 (6 bases). V was pared by 1 base and J by 6 bases, with 23 bases between. Germline V gene data show CDR1 as SGHRS and CDR2 as YFSETQ. The CDR3 is 18 amino acids. The CDR3 bases are TGCGCCAGCAGCTTGCGCCAGCTAACGGGAGATATGGCCAATGAGCAGTTCTTC. Its translation is CASSLRQLTGDMANEQFF. Together with reference TRBV5-1 and TRBJ2-1, the CDR3 gives the full variable domain: KAGVTQTPRYLIKTRGQQVTLSCSPISGHRSVSWYQQTPGQGLQFLFEYFSETQRNKGNFPGRFSGRQFSNSRSEMNVSTLELGDSALYLCASSLRQLTGDMANEQFFGPGTRLTVL.

The table lists this clonotype with a few counts. This sequence joins TRBV6-2 or TRBV6-3 and TRBJ1-2; no reliable D call. CDR1 is MNHEY and CDR2 is SVGEGT in the germline V gene. The ends were cut back, 2 bases at V and 3 bases at J, with 10 bases in the middle. This CDR3 has 14 residues. The CDR3 nucleotides read TGTGCCAGCAGTTACCCGGACGGCGACTATGGCTACACCTTC. Its translation: CASSYPDGDYGYTF.

The count of this clonotype is one. This CDR3 reads CSVEVQTSGSRYNEQFF. The CDR3 region has the DNA TGCAGCGTTGAAGTCCAGACTAGCGGGAGTCGATACAATGAGCAGTTCTTC. J is TRBJ2-1 and V is TRBV29-1; TRBD2 matches at 12 bases. Per germline, CDR1 SQVTM and CDR2 ANQGSEA. The CDR3 totals 17 residues. V gave up 1 base and J gave up 4 bases; unmatched junction bases: 8.

At least ten counts were recorded for this clonotype. The rearrangement joins TRBV28 to TRBJ1-1; TRBD1 matches 8 bases. Germline-derived CDR1 and CDR2 are MDHEN and SYDVKM. V shed 5 bases, J shed 1 base, and the junction held 3 bases outside the gene matches. The CDR3 extends over 14 amino acids. This chain's CDR3 is CASSVTGGNTEAFF. CDR3 in DNA: TGTGCCAGCAGTGTCACAGGGGGGAACACTGAAGCTTTCTTT.

CDR3 DNA sequence: TGTGCCAGCAGCAACCGGGACAGGGGGCTCTCTGGGGCCAACGTCCTGACTTTC. Translation gives CASSNRDRGLSGANVLTF. The chain couples TRBV9 to TRBJ2-6; 12 bases map to TRBD1. Germline V gene sequence: CDR1 SGDLS, CDR2 YYNGEE. J gave up 0 bases and V 4 bases, and 5 bases lay outside the gene matches. The CDR3 is made up of 18 amino acids.

This clonotype was picked up a small number of times. This may be a read error: a much more frequent sequence differs by one nucleotide. The chain combines TRBV6-1 with TRBJ1-1; no clear D. Germline V gene data show CDR1 as MNHNS and CDR2 as SASEGT. CDR3 size: 14 residues. In DNA, the CDR3 is TGTGCCAGCGGTGAGTTCGGTGAGAACACTGAAGCTTTCTTT. It specifies CASGEFGENTEAFF.

The chain joins TRBV7-2 to TRBJ2-1, with TRBD2 identical over 9 bases. Germline loops: CDR1 SGHTA, CDR2 FQGNSA. The CDR3 spans 20 residues. Losses at the gene ends were 3 bases for V and 3 bases for J; bases not matched to a gene: 18. The DNA for the CDR3 is TGTGCCAGCAGCTTTCCGACTAGCGGAGGGGCAGAGGTTCGCTACAATGAGCAGTTCTTC. It codes for CASSFPTSGGAEVRYNEQFF.

This chain joins TRBV7-3 and TRBJ2-5, with D hard to call. Germline lookup yields CDR1 SGHTA and CDR2 FQGTGA. V lost 3 bases and J lost 2, with 7 bases in between. CDR3 size: 13 residues. The CDR3 bases are TGTGCCAGCAGCTTTCAGAAGCAAGAGACCCAGTACTTC. Protein product: CASSFQKQETQYF.

This clonotype appeared a few times. In DNA, the CDR3 is TGCAGCGTTGGACAGTACACTGAAGCTTTCTTT. Encoded protein: CSVGQYTEAFF. The chain employs TRBV29-1 and TRBJ1-1; a possible D gene is TRBD1 (5 bases). The germline V gene encodes CDR1 SQVTM and CDR2 ANQGSEA. The CDR3 is 11 residues long. V shed 4 bases and J shed 3 bases, with 6 bases lying between them.

This clonotype was observed many times. This sequence joins TRBV9 and TRBJ2-1; TRBD1 or TRBD2 may be the D gene (5 bases each). V shed 3 bases and J shed 2 bases, with 15 bases lying between them. This CDR3 region has 16 residues. CDR1 is SGDLS and CDR2 is YYNGEE in the germline V gene. The CDR3 spells CASSASGGPAYNEQFF. The CDR3 DNA is TGTGCCAGCAGCGCTAGTGGGGGTCCCGCCTACAATGAGCAGTTCTTC.

This clonotype has only a few counts. The chain links TRBV6-1 to TRBJ1-1; D gene ambiguous. The CDR3 contains 14 residues. Trimming left V 7 bases short and J 0 bases short, with 12 bases between. Germline CDR1 and CDR2: MNHNS and SASEGT. CDR3 bases: TGTGCCAGCAACTTTGGAGGAATGAACACTGAAGCTTTCTTT. It is translated as CASNFGGMNTEAFF.

There are many counts of this clonotype. The chain links TRBV28 to TRBJ2-1; 7 bases are shared with TRBD2. Germline CDR1 reads MDHEN; CDR2 reads SYDVKM. J lost 0 bases, V lost 2 bases, and 1 base had no gene match. The CDR3 covers 15 residues. As DNA, the CDR3 is TGTGCCAGCAGTTTAAGCGGGAACTCCTACAATGAGCAGTTCTTC. Protein product: CASSLSGNSYNEQFF.

This clonotype was recorded a few times. The J gene is TRBJ2-1, the V gene TRBV19, with 7 positions matching TRBD1. The CDR3 contains 16 residues. V trimming: 1 base; J trimming: 3 bases; junction bases outside the gene matches: 6. CDR1 and CDR2 from the germline V gene are LNHDA and SQIVND (reference sequence). The DNA for the CDR3 is TGTGCCAGTAGTATAGCAGGGACAGCCATCTACAATGAGCAGTTCTTC. Protein product: CASSIAGTAIYNEQFF. Drawing the rest from reference TRBV19 and TRBJ2-1, the complete variable domain is DGGITQSPKYLFRKEGQNVTLSCEQNLNHDAMYWYRQDPGQGLRLIYYSQIVNDFQKGDIAEGYSVSREKKESFPLTVTSAQKNPTAFYLCASSIAGTAIYNEQFFGPGTRLTVL.

This clonotype was observed many times. An end of the junction differs from the germline gene, which may be a read error. The V call is TRBV18, the J call TRBJ2-7, with D possibly matching TRBD2 (6 bases). Germline V gene lookup returns CDR1 KGHSH and CDR2 LQKENI. The CDR3 sequence is 15 residues long. As DNA, the CDR3 is TGTGCCAGCTCACCACTTGGAGGGCCGACCTACGCGCAGTACTTC. Its translation: CASSPLGGPTYAQYF.

This clonotype was picked up a small number of times. The rearrangement uses TRBV9 and TRBJ2-7, with TRBD2 matching 8 bases. This CDR3 comprises 14 residues. Germline CDR1 is SGDLS and CDR2 is YYNGEE. J was trimmed by 3 bases and V by 3 bases; bases with no gene match: 5. The CDR3 DNA reads TGTGCCAGCAGCGCCCGGACTAGCAGCTACGAGCAGTACTTC. It yields the protein CASSARTSSYEQYF. Looking up the rest from reference TRBV9 and TRBJ2-7 gives the full variable domain: DSGVTQTPKHLITATGQRVTLRCSPRSGDLSVYWYQQSLDQGLQFLIQYYNGEERAKGNILERFSAQQFPDLHSELNLSSLELGDSALYFCASSARTSSYEQYFGPGTRLTVT.

The genes are TRBV7-8 and TRBJ1-5; no reliable D call. CDR1 is SGHVS, CDR2 FQNEAQ, per germline. V lost 1 base and J lost 5, with 12 bases in between. The CDR3 is 15 residues long. The CDR3 reads CASSLGSGDDQPQHF. DNA for the CDR3: TGTGCCAGCAGCTTAGGGTCAGGAGACGATCAGCCCCAGCATTTT.

The chain joins TRBV7-2 to TRBJ2-7, with 7 bases lining up with TRBD2. This CDR3 contains 17 residues. Germline lookup yields CDR1 SGHTA and CDR2 FQGNSA. J lost 6 bases, V lost 4 bases, and 18 bases had no gene match. CDR3 protein: CASSSPLENPTGGEQYF. CDR3 in DNA: TGTGCCAGCAGCTCCCCGCTAGAGAACCCTACGGGAGGCGAGCAGTACTTC.

The table lists this clonotype with many counts. The V and J genes are TRBV27 and TRBJ1-1, with D possibly being TRBD1 (5 bases). In germline, CDR1 is MNHEY, CDR2 SMNVEV (reference sequence). With 4 bases removed from V and 4 bases from J, the gap between germline ends came to 22 bases. CDR3 size: 17 residues. The chain's CDR3 is CASSSRPFSSGGTEAFF. The DNA for the CDR3 is TGTGCCAGCAGTTCCCGCCCCTTCAGCTCGGGGGGCACTGAAGCTTTCTTT.

This clonotype was picked up many times. The V call is TRBV18, the J call TRBJ2-5, with TRBD2 as a possible D gene (6 bases). Germline values: CDR1 KGHSH, CDR2 LQKENI. Deletions cut 3 bases from V and 2 bases from J, with 10 bases between. The CDR3 is 14 residues long. CDR3 region: CASSPVRGQETQYF. Here the CDR3 DNA reads TGTGCCAGCTCACCCGTCCGGGGGCAAGAGACCCAGTACTTC.

J is TRBJ1-1 and V is TRBV5-1; a weak D match, TRBD1 (5 bases). The CDR3 is made up of 14 amino acids. V shed 3 bases and J shed 6 bases, with 15 bases lying between them. CDR1 SGHRS and CDR2 YFSETQ come from the germline V gene. The CDR3 region is CASSWMGGGSEAFF. The CDR3 nucleotides are TGCGCCAGCAGCTGGATGGGGGGGGGGTCTGAAGCTTTCTTT.